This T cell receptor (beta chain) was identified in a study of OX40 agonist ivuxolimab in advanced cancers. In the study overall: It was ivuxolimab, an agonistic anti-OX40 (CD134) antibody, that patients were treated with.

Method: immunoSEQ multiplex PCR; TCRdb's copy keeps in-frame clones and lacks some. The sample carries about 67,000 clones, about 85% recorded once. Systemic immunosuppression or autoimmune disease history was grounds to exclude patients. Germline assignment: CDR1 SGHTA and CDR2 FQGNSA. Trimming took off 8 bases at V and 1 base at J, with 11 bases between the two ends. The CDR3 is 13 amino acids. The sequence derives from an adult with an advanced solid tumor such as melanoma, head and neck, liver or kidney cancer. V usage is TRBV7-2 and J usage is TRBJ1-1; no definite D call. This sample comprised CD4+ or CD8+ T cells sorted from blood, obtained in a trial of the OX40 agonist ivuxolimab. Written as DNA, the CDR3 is TGTGCCAGCCCCTCGACAAGGAACACTGAAGCTTTCTTT. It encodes CASPSTRNTEAFF.